The source of this T cell receptor (beta chain) is a study of vaccination and CD4 T cells after COVID-19. Study context: The convalescent group had six males, four females, seven Caucasians, two Asians, one multiracial.

The study sequenced cultured CD4+ T cell DNA using the Oncomine TCR Beta short-read assay. One entry per CDR3 protein results from TCRdb running MiXCR on the PCR reads. The sample lists fewer than 15,000 distinct CDR3 sequences; approximately 40% were seen once. This clonotype was found a few times. The antigen is unknown. Treatment: 10-day PBMC culture with coronavirus spike peptide pools or control peptides (ViraFEST assay). T cells were expanded with peptide pools, and expanded clonotypes were identified by TCR sequencing. The CDR3 sequence is 15 residues long. The chain recombines TRBV21-1 with TRBJ2-7; TRBD1 is taken as the D call from the table, unchecked against the DNA. TRBV21-1 is tagged as a pseudogene. The receptor was isolated from a human donor who had recovered from COVID-19. The sample was CD4+ T cells from blood, cultured in vitro. The CDR3 is CASRKARRTVYEQYF. CDR3 sequence (DNA): TGTGCCAGCAGAAAGGCCCGGCGGACGGTCTACGAGCAGTACTTC.